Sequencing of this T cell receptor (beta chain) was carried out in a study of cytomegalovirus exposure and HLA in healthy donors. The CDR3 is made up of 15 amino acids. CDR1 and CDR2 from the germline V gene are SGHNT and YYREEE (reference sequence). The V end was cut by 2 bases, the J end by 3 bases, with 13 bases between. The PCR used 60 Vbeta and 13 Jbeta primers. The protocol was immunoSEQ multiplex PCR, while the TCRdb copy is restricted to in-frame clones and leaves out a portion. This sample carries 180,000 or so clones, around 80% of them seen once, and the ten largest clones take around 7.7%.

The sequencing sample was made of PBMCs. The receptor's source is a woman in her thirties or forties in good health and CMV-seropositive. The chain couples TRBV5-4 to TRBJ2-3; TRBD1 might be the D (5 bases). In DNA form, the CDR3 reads TGTGCCAGCAGCTTTCAGCGACAGAGTACAGATACGCAGTATTTT. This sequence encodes CASSFQRQSTDTQYF.